The clone carrying this T cell receptor beta chain showed up many times. Amplification yielded TCR beta CDR3 regions, with RNA transcripts as the source. HTBI primers were employed in a first-round RT-PCR of the TCR CDR3. TCRdb ran MiXCR on the multiplex PCR reads and lists one entry per CDR3 protein. The sample lists 490,000 or so distinct CDR3 sequences; about 15% were seen once. The data originate from a study of T cells in Graves' hyperthyroidism and ophthalmopathy. Study summary: Upon initial diagnosis and before any treatment, peripheral blood was collected.

After removal of 2 bases from V and 8 bases from J, the junction contained 11 bases not matched to a gene. The CDR3 is 17 residues long. Germline CDR1 and CDR2: ENHRY and SYGVKD. The V gene is TRBV10-3, the J gene TRBJ2-1; 11 bases map to TRBD2. Sequenced: blood. The source of this sequence is a woman aged 25 to 39 with Graves' ophthalmopathy. CDR3 in DNA: TGTGCCATCAGTGAGATCACTAGCGGGGGAGGGATCCATGAGCAGTTCTTC. Protein: CAISEITSGGGIHEQFF.